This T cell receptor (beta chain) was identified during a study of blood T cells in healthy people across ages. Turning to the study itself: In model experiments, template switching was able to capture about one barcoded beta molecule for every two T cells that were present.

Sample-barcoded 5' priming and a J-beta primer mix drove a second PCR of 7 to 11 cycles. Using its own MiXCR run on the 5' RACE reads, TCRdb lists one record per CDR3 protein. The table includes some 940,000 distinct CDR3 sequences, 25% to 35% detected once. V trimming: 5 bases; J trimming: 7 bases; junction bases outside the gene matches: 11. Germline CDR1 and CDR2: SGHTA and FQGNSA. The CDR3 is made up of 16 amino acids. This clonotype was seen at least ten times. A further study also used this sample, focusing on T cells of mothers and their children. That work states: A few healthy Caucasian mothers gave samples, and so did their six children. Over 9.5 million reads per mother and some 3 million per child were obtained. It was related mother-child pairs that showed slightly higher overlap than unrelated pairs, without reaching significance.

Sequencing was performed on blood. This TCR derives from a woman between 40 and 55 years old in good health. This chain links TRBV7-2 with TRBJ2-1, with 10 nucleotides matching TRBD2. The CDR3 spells CASSIQASGGRNEQFF. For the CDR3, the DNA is TGTGCCAGCAGCATACAGGCTAGCGGGGGACGGAATGAGCAGTTCTTC.